This entry is about one T cell receptor beta chain. Germline V gives CDR1 DFQATT, CDR2 SNEGSKA (reference sequence). The length of the CDR3 is 13 residues. TCRdb re-called the 5' RACE reads; one entry per CDR3 protein, DNA not given. The sample features about 460,000 distinct CDR3 sequences, with under 1.5% in its top ten. The data are from a study of T cells expressing NK-cell markers. The rearrangement links TRBV20-1 to TRBJ2-1; TCRdb's assignment of TRBD1 cannot be checked, as there is no DNA. Sequencing was done on a sample of blood T cells: a sorted CD56 or NKG2C T cell subset, CD4+ or CD8+ T cells, or bulk PBMC T cells (not recorded which). The TCR was taken from a woman aged 50 to 65 in good health. CDR3 region: CNVHGPEYNEQFF.